This TCR beta chain derives from a study of regulatory T cells in long-lasting Graves disease. Study observations and caveats: There was favoring of TRBV28, TRBJ1-2 and TRBJ2-5 in persistent disease. Owing to a sample size that was small, accuracy may have been reduced.

The time point here: persistent/refractory GD, antithyroid drugs over 5 years with positive TRAb. From RNA extracted from PBMCs, the TCR library was made. It was American Thyroid Association guidelines that determined Graves' disease diagnosis. This clonotype was found many times. What it binds is not known. The V end lost 3 bases, the J end lost 0 bases, and 9 bases lay between the germline ends. Germline V CDR1 and CDR2: SGDLS, YYNGEE. The length of the CDR3 is 14 residues. Investigators prepared the TCR beta libraries by applying iRepertoire HTBI primers and Arm-PCR of CDR3 regions. A single record per CDR3 protein comes from TCRdb applying MiXCR to the multiplex PCR reads. Of some 470,000 distinct CDR3 sequences listed, about 22% were seen once; the top ten hold about 7%.

The sample consisted of peripheral blood mononuclear cells (PBMCs), taken when the disease was refractory, from a patient treated with antithyroid drugs. The sequence was obtained from a female donor with Graves disease. This sequence joins TRBV9 and TRBJ2-5, with D possibly TRBD1 on 5 matching bases. This CDR3 is CASSAGQDQETQYF. The CDR3 DNA is TGTGCCAGCAGCGCCGGACAAGACCAAGAGACCCAGTACTTC.